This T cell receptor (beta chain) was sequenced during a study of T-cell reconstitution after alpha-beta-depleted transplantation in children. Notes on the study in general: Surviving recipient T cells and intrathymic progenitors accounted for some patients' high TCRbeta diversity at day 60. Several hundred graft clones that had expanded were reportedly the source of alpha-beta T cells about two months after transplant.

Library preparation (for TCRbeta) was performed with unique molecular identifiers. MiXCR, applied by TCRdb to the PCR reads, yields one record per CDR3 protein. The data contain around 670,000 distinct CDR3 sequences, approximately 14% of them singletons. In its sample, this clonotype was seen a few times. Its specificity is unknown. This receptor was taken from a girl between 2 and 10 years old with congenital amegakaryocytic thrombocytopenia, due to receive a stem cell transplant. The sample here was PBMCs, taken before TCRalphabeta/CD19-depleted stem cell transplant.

The CDR3 coding sequence is TGTGCCAGCTGTGGGGAGAGACAGGGCCACTACGAGCAGTACTTC. Its protein product is CASCGERQGHYEQYF. The rearrangement links TRBV6-2 or TRBV6-3 to TRBJ2-7; 7 nucleotides match TRBD1. V dropped 8 bases and J dropped 3; count of bases not matched to a gene: 13. Germline CDR1 is MNHEY and CDR2 is SVGEGT. There are 15 residues in the CDR3.